The 19 T cell receptor beta chains in this list originate from one sample, sequenced in a study of T cell responses to AZD1222 COVID-19 vaccine. Sequencing used immunoSEQ multiplex PCR; TCRdb keeps in-frame clones, though not all of them. The profile covers approximately 150,000 clones, with 85% to 90% appearing a single time and about 5% taken by the ten largest. The specimen was peripheral blood, collected 28 days after the second AZD1222 dose. All receptors come from an adult who received the AZD1222 COVID-19 vaccine.

The chain recombines TRBV6-5 with TRBJ1-5; no clear D. This CDR3 comprises 13 residues. V was pared by 5 bases and J by 4 bases, with 9 bases between. CDR1 is MNHEY, CDR2 SVGAGI, per germline. CDR3 bases: TGTGCCAGCAGTCCCGGTGGGAATCAGCCCCAGCATTTT. It codes for CASSPGGNQPQHF.

The chain carries TRBV27 and TRBJ2-7, with a possible D match to TRBD2 (6 bases). Germline CDR1 and CDR2: MNHEY and SMNVEV (reference sequence). V lost 5 bases, J lost 2 bases, and 19 bases lay in between. CDR3 length: 16 residues. CDR3 residues: CASSQPLGRGAYEQYF. For the CDR3, the DNA is TGTGCCAGCAGTCAACCTTTGGGGCGGGGCGCCTACGAGCAGTACTTC.

This rearrangement joins TRBV10-3 to TRBJ2-5, with a weak D call TRBD2 (5 bases). The V gene lost 0 bases and the J gene lost 3 bases, with 8 bases spanning the gap. Germline assignment: CDR1 ENHRY and CDR2 SYGVKD. The CDR3 length is 14 residues. The CDR3, as DNA: TGTGCCATCAGTGAGTCGAGTAGCGAAGAGACCCAGTACTTC. Encoded protein: CAISESSSEETQYF.

This chain joins TRBV5-1 and TRBJ2-1; no clear D. V was pared by 2 bases and J by 4 bases, with 10 bases between. CDR1 SGHRS and CDR2 YFSETQ come from the germline V gene. The CDR3 extends over 14 amino acids. The CDR3 nucleotides read TGCGCCAGCAGCTTTGGCCTTAATTACAATGAGCAGTTCTTC. The encoded protein is CASSFGLNYNEQFF. Drawing the rest from reference TRBV5-1 and TRBJ2-1, the complete variable domain is KAGVTQTPRYLIKTRGQQVTLSCSPISGHRSVSWYQQTPGQGLQFLFEYFSETQRNKGNFPGRFSGRQFSNSRSEMNVSTLELGDSALYLCASSFGLNYNEQFFGPGTRLTVL.

The chain is built from TRBV27 and TRBJ2-3; D not certain. The length of the CDR3 is 17 residues. The V gene's germline CDR1 is MNHEY and CDR2 SMNVEV (reference sequence). V was shortened by 3 bases and J by 6 bases, with 22 bases between the two germline ends. CDR3 bases: TGTGCCAGCAGTTTCAGGCAGGAAGCGCGAGTGGCGGATACGCAGTATTTT. Its translation: CASSFRQEARVADTQYF.

The rearrangement links TRBV27 to TRBJ2-5; possible D gene TRBD1, 8 bases. CDR3 size: 18 residues. Between the trimmed V and J ends, which lost 4 bases and 5 bases, there was a span of 26 bases. Germline V gene lookup returns CDR1 MNHEY and CDR2 SMNVEV (reference sequence). CDR3 nucleotides: TGTGCCAGCAGTTCCCCCTCGACCTGGACAGGGAGGGCGGAGACCCAGTACTTC. It encodes CASSSPSTWTGRAETQYF.

The chain combines TRBV4-2 with TRBJ1-4, with D unclear. Trimming stripped 0 bases from V and 8 bases from J, with 16 bases between. The CDR3 is 16 amino acids. From germline, CDR1 is LGHNA and CDR2 YNFKEQ. CDR3 sequence reads: CASSQDFALVWEKLFF. The DNA for the CDR3 is TGTGCCAGCAGCCAAGATTTTGCCTTAGTATGGGAAAAACTGTTTTTT.

The V call is TRBV30, the J call TRBJ2-7; the match to TRBD2 covers 12 bases. Per germline, CDR1 GTSNPN and CDR2 SVGIG (reference sequence). V lost 1 base, J lost 5 bases, and 3 bases stayed unmatched. The CDR3 is 14 amino acids. The CDR3 here is CAWSAGLAGDEQYF. The CDR3 nucleotides are TGTGCCTGGAGTGCGGGACTAGCGGGCGACGAGCAGTACTTC.

The sample holds one count of this clone. The V call is TRBV19, the J call TRBJ1-4; possible D gene TRBD1, 5 bases. The CDR3 sequence is 13 residues long. V shed 8 bases and J shed 8 bases, with 15 bases lying between them. Looked up from germline, CDR1 is LNHDA and CDR2 is SQIVND (reference sequence). Here the CDR3 reads CASRPGAHEKLFF. CDR3 DNA: TGTGCCAGTCGCCCCGGGGCGCACGAAAAACTGTTTTTT. Filled out from reference TRBV19 and TRBJ1-4, the complete variable domain reads DGGITQSPKYLFRKEGQNVTLSCEQNLNHDAMYWYRQDPGQGLRLIYYSQIVNDFQKGDIAEGYSVSREKKESFPLTVTSAQKNPTAFYLCASRPGAHEKLFFGSGTQLSVL.

Concerning this clone: Other nucleotide sequences in the sample specify the same CDR3. The J gene is TRBJ1-5, the V gene TRBV11-2; D might be TRBD1 (5 bases). Germline V lookup: CDR1 SGHAT, CDR2 FQNNGV. The CDR3 covers 13 residues. The V gene lost 3 bases and the J gene lost 6 bases, with 9 bases spanning the gap. The CDR3 DNA sequence: TGTGCCAGCAGCTTGGGAGGGACTCAGCCCCAGCATTTT. Translated: CASSLGGTQPQHF.

The chain has TRBV30 and TRBJ2-2, with 10 bases matching TRBD2. CDR3 size: 15 residues. V lost 2 bases to trimming and J lost 14 bases; unmatched junction nucleotides: 14. The germline CDR1 and CDR2 sequences are GTSNPN and SVGIG (reference sequence). The CDR3: CAWSREGLALSRLFF. The CDR3 nucleotides read TGTGCCTGGAGTCGGGAGGGACTAGCGTTGAGTCGACTGTTTTTT.

The chain uses TRBV10-3 and TRBJ2-5; 10 bases are a match to TRBD1. V dropped 3 bases and J dropped 4; count of bases not matched to a gene: 2. The CDR3 sequence is 14 residues long. Germline CDR1 is ENHRY and CDR2 is SYGVKD. CDR3 region: CAISDRDRGETQYF. In nucleotides, the CDR3 is TGTGCCATCAGTGACCGGGACAGGGGAGAGACCCAGTACTTC.

The chain joins TRBV7-2 to TRBJ2-7; D possibly corresponds to TRBD2 (5 bases). Trimming removed 4 bases from V and 4 bases from J, with 17 bases in between. CDR3 length equals 15 residues. CDR1 and CDR2 from the germline V gene are SGHTA and FQGNSA. CDR3 DNA: TGTGCCAGCAGCTCCCGGACTCTCGACCCATACGAGCAGTACTTC. This gives the protein CASSSRTLDPYEQYF.

The rearrangement uses TRBV3-1 (or the pseudogene TRBV3-2) and TRBJ1-4, with a tentative D call TRBD1 (6 bases). Trimming took 4 bases from V and 4 from J, leaving 13 bases between them. Per germline, CDR1 LGHDT and CDR2 YNNKEL (reference sequence). This CDR3 is 15 amino acids long. The CDR3 DNA follows: TGTGCCAGCAGCCTGAGGGGGGAGGGTAATGAAAAACTGTTTTTT. As protein: CASSLRGEGNEKLFF.

This chain links TRBV3-1 (or the pseudogene TRBV3-2) with TRBJ1-2; 11 bases line up with TRBD1. After removal of 4 bases from V and 4 bases from J, the junction contained 2 bases not matched to a gene. CDR1 and CDR2 from the germline V gene are LGHDT and YNNKEL (reference sequence). The CDR3 covers 14 residues. CDR3 nucleotides: TGTGCCAGCAGCCCGGACAGGGGGCCCTATGGCTACACCTTC. Protein sequence: CASSPDRGPYGYTF.

This clone was seen a handful of times. The rearrangement uses TRBV2 and TRBJ1-5; D unclear. This CDR3 is 15 amino acids long. Trimming removed 0 bases from V and 9 bases from J, with 15 bases in between. Germline V CDR1 and CDR2: SNHLY, FYNNEI. The CDR3 protein is CASSEALPIGRPQHF. The CDR3 DNA follows: TGTGCCAGCAGTGAAGCGCTTCCCATAGGTCGGCCCCAGCATTTT.

The rearrangement uses TRBV6-5 and TRBJ2-2; D gene unclear. CDR1 MNHEY and CDR2 SVGAGI come from the germline V gene. The CDR3 consists of 12 residues. Trimming removed 7 bases from V and 3 bases from J, with 6 bases in between. CDR3 region: CASKVYTGELFF. DNA of the CDR3: TGTGCCAGCAAAGTGTACACCGGGGAGCTGTTTTTT.

This clone was observed once. This chain links TRBV7-2 with TRBJ2-3; 10 bases agree with TRBD1. Trimming took 5 bases from V and 4 from J; bases not matched to a gene: 6. The CDR3 is 15 residues long. The germline V gene encodes CDR1 SGHTA and CDR2 FQGNSA. CDR3 sequence reads: CASSASGQGSDTQYF. CDR3 nucleotide sequence: TGTGCCAGCAGCGCTTCGGGACAGGGGTCAGATACGCAGTATTTT.

This clone was recorded once. The chain employs TRBV5-4 and TRBJ1-3; no reliable D call. The CDR3 spans 16 residues. Germline assignment: CDR1 SGHNT and CDR2 YYREEE (reference sequence). Trimming took off 2 bases at V and 0 bases at J, with 12 bases between the two ends. CDR3 nucleotide sequence: TGTGCCAGCAGCTTCTATGGAGGCAGCTCTGGAAACACCATATATTTT. Amino acids: CASSFYGGSSGNTIYF.